The next 3 T cell receptor beta chains were all read from a single sample in a study of blood T cells in healthy people across ages. The authors ran a second PCR of roughly 6 to 12 cycles using a sample-barcoded 5' primer and a J-beta primer mix. MiXCR, applied by TCRdb to the 5' RACE reads, yields one record per CDR3 protein. The data hold 1.8 million or so distinct CDR3 sequences, with around 40% observed a single time. The material sequenced was blood. The origin of the receptors is a human donor in good health.

This clonotype appeared a few times. The V call is TRBV4-1, the J call TRBJ1-4; 12 bases fit TRBD1. The CDR3 runs 19 residues. The ends lost 4 bases at V and 0 bases at J; junction bases unmatched: 9. Germline CDR1 MGHRA, CDR2 YSYEKL. CDR3 nucleotides: TGCGCCAGCAGCCCGTTTGGGACAGGGGGCATAGCAACTAATGAAAAACTGTTTTTT. It translates to CASSPFGTGGIATNEKLFF.

This clonotype was observed a few times. This chain uses TRBV6-5 with TRBJ1-2, with 9 bases matching TRBD1. The length of the CDR3 is 13 residues. V shed 8 bases and J 1 base; nucleotides not matched to a gene: 2. Germline V gene sequence: CDR1 MNHEY, CDR2 SVGAGI. The CDR3 bases are TGTGCCAGCGGGACAGGGCGTAACTATGGCTACACCTTC. Residues: CASGTGRNYGYTF.

The chain has TRBV3-1 and TRBJ2-7, with 7 bases fitting TRBD1. This CDR3 has 16 residues. V was pared by 6 bases and J by 4 bases, with 15 bases of the junction left unmatched. Germline CDR1 is LGHDT and CDR2 is YNNKEL (reference sequence). CDR3 region: CASSPRLTTGPYEQYF. In DNA, the CDR3 is TGTGCCAGCAGTCCTCGACTTACGACAGGGCCGTACGAGCAGTACTTC.